Included here is one TCR beta chain sequence, with context. In germline, CDR1 is LGHNA, CDR2 YSLEER. Deletions cut 0 bases from V and 4 bases from J, with 10 bases between. The CDR3 contains 15 residues. TCRdb fed the RT-PCR reads into MiXCR, producing one record per CDR3 protein. The top ten hold 40% to 50% of the sample, which has 20,000 or so distinct CDR3 sequences, around 31% seen once. The entry originates in a study of patients and donors after allogeneic stem cell transplantation. The sequence came from a human donor who was either an allogeneic HSCT recipient or a stem cell or donor lymphocyte infusion donor (not recorded which). It is not recorded whose cells these are; they may come from a transplant donor. This chain uses TRBV4-3 with TRBJ1-5; no firm D call. Sequences were obtained from blood, either unsorted or a sorted T cell fraction (not recorded which). The CDR3 reads CASSQDTAANQPQHF. The CDR3, as DNA: TGCGCCAGCAGCCAAGATACAGCGGCGAATCAGCCCCAGCATTTT.